These 32 T cell receptor beta chains were sequenced from one sample in a study of cytomegalovirus exposure and HLA in healthy donors. A multiplex PCR was run with 60 Vbeta primers and 13 Jbeta primers. Sequencing used immunoSEQ multiplex PCR; TCRdb keeps in-frame clones, though not all of them. Of approximately 120,000 clones listed, under 85% are singletons. Sample: PBMCs. The receptors originated from a woman aged 50 to 60 in good health and CMV-seropositive.

This rearrangement joins TRBV7-9 to TRBJ1-2, with no clear D. The CDR3 has 15 residues. The V gene lost 5 bases and the J gene lost 2 bases, with 15 bases spanning the gap. Germline V gene data show CDR1 as SEHNR and CDR2 as FQNEAQ (reference sequence). DNA of the CDR3: TGTGCCAGCAGCCCCCCCGTTTCAGTCAACTATGGCTACACCTTC. Translating gives CASSPPVSVNYGYTF.

The rearrangement joins TRBV5-1 to TRBJ2-3; TRBD2 agrees at 9 bases. After removal of 2 bases from V and 6 bases from J, the junction contained 10 bases not matched to a gene. Germline V CDR1 and CDR2: SGHRS, YFSETQ. CDR3 length: 16 amino acids. The CDR3 DNA reads as TGCGCCAGCAGCTTTCCAGGCGGGGGGGTTCTCGATACGCAGTATTTT. It is translated as CASSFPGGGVLDTQYF.

This chain connects TRBV6-5 to TRBJ2-2; D is uncertain. The length of the CDR3 is 12 residues. Germline V gene lookup returns CDR1 MNHEY and CDR2 SVGAGI. Trimming removed 6 bases from V and 4 bases from J, with 6 bases in between. The DNA for the CDR3 is TGTGCCAGCAGCCTAGTCACCGGGGAGCTGTTTTTT. Amino acid sequence: CASSLVTGELFF.

This chain links TRBV18 with TRBJ1-2, with 9 bases fitting TRBD1. Germline V gene lookup returns CDR1 KGHSH and CDR2 LQKENI. This CDR3 contains 14 residues. J gave up 5 bases and V 2 bases, and 3 bases lay outside the gene matches. The CDR3 DNA sequence: TGTGCCAGCTCACCAGAGACAGGGGGGTATGGCTACACCTTC. Its translation is CASSPETGGYGYTF.

The V and J genes are TRBV5-6 and TRBJ2-2, with TRBD2 as a possible D gene (7 bases). Looked up from germline, CDR1 is SGHDT and CDR2 is YYEEEE. The V gene lost 1 base and the J gene lost 5 bases, with 15 bases spanning the gap. The length of the CDR3 is 16 residues. CDR3 DNA: TGTGCCAGCAGCTTGTATTTCGGGGGGCTAACCGGGGAGCTGTTTTTT. This sequence encodes CASSLYFGGLTGELFF.

V and J are TRBV6-6 and TRBJ1-6; D is undetermined. Germline-derived CDR1 and CDR2 are MNHNY and SVGAGI (reference sequence). The germline V and J ends were trimmed by 4 bases and 7 bases, with 8 bases remaining between them. The CDR3 is 13 residues long. CDR3 sequence reads: CASSSARNSPLHF. CDR3 sequence (DNA): TGTGCCAGCAGTTCCGCGCGGAATTCACCCCTCCACTTT.

In its sample, this clone was seen a few times. The CDR3 DNA sequence: TGTGCCAGCAGCGGACCGGTGGACATCCCATCAGGCACTGAAGCTTTCTTT. Residues: CASSGPVDIPSGTEAFF. This chain connects TRBV5-5 to TRBJ1-1, with a possible D match to TRBD1 (5 bases). CDR1 and CDR2 from the germline V gene are SGHKS and YYEKEE (reference sequence). The CDR3 covers 17 residues. V shed 4 bases and J shed 4 bases, with 23 bases lying between them.

The chain links TRBV7-2 to TRBJ1-2; D remains ambiguous. The germline V and J ends were trimmed by 3 bases and 0 bases, with 14 bases remaining between them. Germline V gene data show CDR1 as SGHTA and CDR2 as FQGNSA. CDR3 size: 16 residues. CDR3 amino acids: CASSFGGLRTNYGYTF. CDR3 nucleotide sequence: TGTGCCAGCAGCTTTGGTGGGCTTCGGACTAACTATGGCTACACCTTC.

A single count supports this clone. The chain recombines TRBV28 with TRBJ1-2; no definite D call. The CDR3 length is 16 residues. Germline CDR1 reads MDHEN; CDR2 reads SYDVKM. Trimming removed 6 bases at V and 3 bases at J, with 20 bases between. The CDR3 nucleotides read TGTGCCAGCAGCCAGGTTTTTGGGAGGATCGACTATGGCTACACCTTC. Its protein is CASSQVFGRIDYGYTF.

The chain has TRBV30 and TRBJ2-7; D possibly corresponds to TRBD1 (6 bases). V lost 2 bases to trimming and J lost 3 bases, with 11 bases between them. CDR1 GTSNPN and CDR2 SVGIG come from the germline V gene (reference sequence). This CDR3 spans 13 amino acids. This CDR3 is CAWSPDRYYEQYF. The CDR3 region has the DNA TGTGCCTGGAGTCCGGACAGATACTACGAGCAGTACTTC.

This clone was recorded only once. The rearrangement joins TRBV27 to TRBJ1-2; 9 positions match TRBD1. Germline CDR1 is MNHEY and CDR2 is SMNVEV (reference sequence). This CDR3 spans 17 amino acids. The ends lost 0 bases at V and 8 bases at J; junction bases unmatched: 13. For the CDR3, the DNA is TGTGCCAGCAGTTTATCGCCCCAGGGGGGACAGGGAGGAGGCTACACCTTC. It is translated as CASSLSPQGGQGGGYTF.

The CDR3 nucleotides read TGTGCCAGCAGTGACTCAAGCGGGGATTACAATGAGCAGTTCTTC. It specifies CASSDSSGDYNEQFF. This rearrangement joins TRBV6-4 to TRBJ2-1; 7 nucleotides match TRBD2. Germline CDR1 and CDR2: MRHNA and SNTAGT. V trimming: 0 bases; J trimming: 4 bases; junction bases outside the gene matches: 3. The CDR3 has 15 residues.

The rearrangement uses TRBV12-5 and TRBJ1-5, with 9 bases identical to TRBD1. The CDR3 contains 18 residues. CDR1 and CDR2 (germline): LGHNT, FRNRAP. V gave up 5 bases and J gave up 9 bases; unmatched junction bases: 20. The CDR3 protein is CASGPQMGTGIGEGPQHF. CDR3 DNA sequence: TGTGCTAGTGGTCCTCAAATGGGGACAGGGATTGGAGAGGGGCCCCAGCATTTT.

The rearrangement joins TRBV6-4 to TRBJ1-3; possibly TRBD1 for D (5 bases). Germline values: CDR1 MRHNA, CDR2 SNTAGT. This CDR3 is built from 16 residues. The germline V and J ends were trimmed by 3 bases and 0 bases, with 12 bases remaining between them. The CDR3 region is CASSEAPGGSGNTIYF. DNA for the CDR3: TGTGCCAGCAGTGAGGCGCCGGGGGGCTCTGGAAACACCATATATTTT.

This clone was counted a single time. This chain uses TRBV27 with TRBJ2-5, with TRBD1 matching over 8 bases. Germline-derived CDR1 and CDR2 are MNHEY and SMNVEV (reference sequence). Losses at the gene ends were 8 bases for V and 2 bases for J; bases not matched to a gene: 4. The CDR3 contains 13 residues. CDR3 DNA: TGTGCCAGCGGGGACAGGTCTCAAGAGACCCAGTACTTC. This encodes CASGDRSQETQYF.

This clone was observed a handful of times. This chain uses TRBV6-5 with TRBJ2-7, with TRBD1 matching over 9 bases. The V gene's germline CDR1 is MNHEY and CDR2 SVGAGI. V dropped 6 bases and J dropped 6; count of bases not matched to a gene: 12. The CDR3 consists of 15 residues. CDR3 in amino acids: CASRPGTGWSREQYF. CDR3 bases: TGTGCCAGCAGGCCCGGGACAGGGTGGTCCCGCGAGCAGTACTTC.

Here the CDR3 reads CSVQRLAGLYEQYF. The CDR3 DNA reads TGCAGCGTCCAAAGACTAGCGGGGCTTTACGAGCAGTACTTC. The genes are TRBV29-1 and TRBJ2-7, with 11 bases aligning to TRBD2. The CDR3 spans 14 residues. Germline loops: CDR1 SQVTM, CDR2 ANQGSEA. The ends lost 6 bases at V and 4 bases at J; junction bases unmatched: 8.

This chain joins TRBV12-5 and TRBJ2-7; 8 nucleotides line up with TRBD1. CDR1 is LGHNT and CDR2 is FRNRAP in the germline V gene. The CDR3 spans 14 residues. V was clipped by 5 bases and J by 5 bases; unmatched bases: 8. The CDR3 nucleotides read TGTGCTAGTGGTCTCGGACAGGGCCACAACGAGCAGTACTTC. Amino acids: CASGLGQGHNEQYF.

The chain employs TRBV19 and TRBJ2-1; 7 bases fit TRBD1. Unmatched junction bases numbered 9, after V lost 4 bases and J lost 6 bases. Looked up from germline, CDR1 is LNHDA and CDR2 is SQIVND (reference sequence). CDR3 size: 15 residues. CDR3 loop: CASSTQKTGANEQFF. The CDR3 DNA reads TGTGCCAGTAGTACCCAAAAAACAGGGGCCAATGAGCAGTTCTTC.

This clone has more than one count but fewer than ten. V gene TRBV5-1 combines with J gene TRBJ2-3; D remains ambiguous. Germline CDR1 SGHRS, CDR2 YFSETQ. Trimming shortened V by 3 bases and J by 2 bases, and 4 bases separated the two germline ends. The CDR3 sequence is 12 residues long. CDR3 sequence reads: CASSSYTDTQYF. CDR3 bases: TGCGCCAGCAGCTCCTACACAGATACGCAGTATTTT.

This sequence joins TRBV6-1 and TRBJ1-2; a possible D gene is TRBD1 (6 bases). Germline V gene sequence: CDR1 MNHNS, CDR2 SASEGT. Deletions cut 5 bases from V and 8 bases from J, with 12 bases between. There are 12 residues in the CDR3. This chain's CDR3 is CASSLVGGGYTF. The CDR3 bases are TGTGCCAGCAGTTTGGTAGGGGGAGGCTACACCTTC.

This chain connects TRBV5-1 to TRBJ2-5; D is ambiguous. The germline V gene has CDR1 SGHRS and CDR2 YFSETQ. V was pared by 4 bases and J by 5 bases, with 15 bases between. The CDR3 consists of 14 residues. This CDR3 reads CASSHNNVFETQYF. In DNA form, the CDR3 reads TGCGCCAGCAGCCACAACAACGTTTTCGAGACCCAGTACTTC.

The chain has TRBV7-2 and TRBJ1-3, with 7 bases matching TRBD1. Trimming removed 2 bases from V and 3 bases from J; junction bases left unmatched: 4. The CDR3 covers 15 residues. Germline lookup yields CDR1 SGHTA and CDR2 FQGNSA. The CDR3 bases are TGTGCCAGCAGCTTAAGTAGGGGGCTTGGAAACACCATATATTTT. This translates into CASSLSRGLGNTIYF.

The rearrangement uses TRBV27 and TRBJ1-1; maybe TRBD1 (5 bases). Trimming removed 6 bases from V and 7 bases from J, with 15 bases in between. The germline CDR1 and CDR2 sequences are MNHEY and SMNVEV (reference sequence). The CDR3 has 13 amino acids. The CDR3 nucleotides read TGTGCCAGCAGCTACGGGGGTCATGGTGAAGCTTTCTTT. The encoded protein is CASSYGGHGEAFF.

This chain uses TRBV19 with TRBJ2-5; weak D call: TRBD1 (5 bases). Germline values: CDR1 LNHDA, CDR2 SQIVND (reference sequence). The V end lost 3 bases, the J end lost 1 base, and 9 bases lay between the germline ends. This CDR3 comprises 14 residues. CDR3 sequence reads: CASSIPGAQETQYF. The CDR3 nucleotides read TGTGCCAGTAGTATTCCTGGGGCCCAAGAGACCCAGTACTTC.

The chain is built from TRBV2 and TRBJ2-1; the D is unclear. The germline CDR1 and CDR2 sequences are SNHLY and FYNNEI. Trimming removed 4 bases at V and 0 bases at J, with 7 bases between. The CDR3 consists of 14 residues. CDR3 sequence reads: CASSAPSSYNEQFF. CDR3 coding DNA: TGTGCCAGCAGTGCCCCGAGCTCCTACAATGAGCAGTTCTTC.

The chain joins TRBV6-1 to TRBJ2-1; 8 bases are a match to TRBD1. J was trimmed by 6 bases and V by 2 bases; bases with no gene match: 3. CDR3 length: 14 amino acids. CDR1 is MNHNS and CDR2 is SASEGT in the germline V gene. The DNA for the CDR3 is TGTGCCAGCAGTGAATGGGGACAGGTCAATGAGCAGTTCTTC. Translating gives CASSEWGQVNEQFF.

V gene TRBV2 combines with J gene TRBJ1-3, with D maybe TRBD1 (6 bases). V lost 7 bases, J lost 3 bases, and 7 bases lay in between. This CDR3 has 12 residues. The V gene's germline CDR1 is SNHLY and CDR2 FYNNEI. CDR3 in amino acids: CASTGDGNTIYF. CDR3 DNA sequence: TGTGCCAGCACAGGGGATGGAAACACCATATATTTT.

This clone was seen only a few times. The chain uses TRBV5-1 and TRBJ2-1; 9 nucleotides agree with TRBD2. Per germline, CDR1 SGHRS and CDR2 YFSETQ. The CDR3 is 16 amino acids. V was clipped by 6 bases and J by 4 bases; unmatched bases: 11. The CDR3 reads CASTPEAGGGYNEQFF. The CDR3 coding sequence is TGCGCCAGCACCCCAGAAGCGGGGGGCGGATACAATGAGCAGTTCTTC.

The chain uses TRBV7-2 and TRBJ2-7; the match to TRBD2 covers 8 bases. The CDR3 sequence is 15 residues long. The V segment lost 5 bases and the J segment 3 bases; nucleotides outside the gene matches: 9. CDR1 and CDR2 from the germline V gene are SGHTA and FQGNSA. This CDR3 is CASSVQAGVVYEQYF. The CDR3 DNA sequence: TGTGCCAGCAGCGTTCAAGCGGGGGTCGTCTACGAGCAGTACTTC.

This clone was observed a handful of times. The chain couples TRBV28 to TRBJ1-4; 10 bases align to TRBD1. The CDR3 has 15 residues. Germline V CDR1 and CDR2: MDHEN, SYDVKM. Unmatched junction bases numbered 9, after V lost 6 bases and J lost 8 bases. The CDR3, as DNA: TGTGCCAGCAGAAAACCGGGACAGGGGATCGAAAAACTGTTTTTT. Translation gives CASRKPGQGIEKLFF.

The chain uses TRBV18 and TRBJ1-4; weak D call: TRBD1 (5 bases). Germline lookup yields CDR1 KGHSH and CDR2 LQKENI. V lost 3 bases to trimming and J lost 8 bases, with 10 bases between them. This CDR3 is built from 13 residues. CDR3 region: CASSPSRAEKLFF. In nucleotides, the CDR3 is TGTGCCAGCTCACCTTCCAGGGCAGAAAAACTGTTTTTT.